This T cell receptor (beta chain) was identified in a study of shared clonotypes between healthy human individuals. Broader study findings: Non-shared clonotypes displayed generation probabilities falling below those of clonotypes present in all four donors. Generally, estimated richness proved larger in naive subsets than it did in memory subsets.

For this clone: Its specificity is not known.

This table comes from immunoSEQ multiplex PCR, and its TCRdb copy is limited to in-frame clones, with some not included. The table shows roughly 2,000,000 clones, with about 95% occurring only once. Naive CD8 cells lacked CD45RO, underwent positive selection for CCR7 and left out terminally differentiated effector memory CD45RA+ cells. The CDR3 runs to 16 residues. CDR1 and CDR2 (germline): SNHLY, FYNNEI. The V end lost 7 bases, the J end lost 2 bases, and 18 bases lay between the germline ends. The rearrangement joins TRBV2 to TRBJ1-3, with D unresolved. Sequences were obtained from naive CD8+ T cells sorted from blood. The TCR sequence derives from a man between 18 and 29 years old in good health. The CDR3: CASKLFREYPGNTIYF. CDR3 sequence (DNA): TGTGCCAGCAAGCTTTTCCGGGAATATCCTGGAAACACCATATATTTT.